Below, 18 T cell receptor beta chains from the same sample are listed, as sequenced in a study of post-analysis software for immune sequencing data. Their antigens remain unidentified. The study's findings and limits: Roughly 5 TRBV segments, TRBV5-6, TRBV5-1 and TRBV20-1 among them, were found more frequent in patients than controls.

Carried by the TCR beta cDNA libraries were unique molecular identifiers. MiXCR was run by TCRdb on the PCR reads, yielding one entry per CDR3 protein. The sample lists over 250,000 distinct CDR3 sequences; around 34% were seen once. The source material was blood. These receptors were obtained from a girl between 10 and 17 years old with multiple sclerosis.

This clonotype was observed many times. The chain has TRBV4-2 and TRBJ1-4, with D possibly TRBD1 on 6 matching bases. Per the germline V gene, CDR1 is LGHNA and CDR2 is YNFKEQ. This CDR3 spans 14 amino acids. V was clipped by 3 bases and J by 5 bases, with 10 bases between them. CDR3 in amino acids: CASSQGTGNEKLFF. The CDR3 DNA follows: TGTGCCAGCAGCCAGGGAACAGGGAATGAAAAACTGTTTTTT.

On this clonotype: It may be a read error: a sequence one base away is much more abundant. This sequence joins TRBV5-1 and TRBJ2-1; D might be TRBD1 (7 bases). The V gene lost 4 bases and the J gene lost 15 bases, with 20 bases spanning the gap. The germline gives CDR1 SGHRS, CDR2 YFSETQ. This CDR3 comprises 13 residues. This CDR3 is CASSNPPDREAFF. CDR3 in DNA: TGCGCCAGCAGCAACCCGCCAGACAGGGAGGCGTTCTTC.

The chain is built from TRBV12-3 or TRBV12-4 and TRBJ1-1; D remains ambiguous. V dropped 0 bases and J dropped 1 base, with 6 bases sitting between them. This CDR3 spans 14 amino acids. CDR3 DNA: TGTGCCAGCAGTTTAGCGCTGACGAACACTGAAGCTTTCTTT. The encoded protein is CASSLALTNTEAFF.

In the case of this clonotype: One junction end does not reproduce the germline sequence, and a read error may be involved. The J gene is TRBJ1-4, the V gene TRBV12-3 or TRBV12-4; 9 bases match TRBD1. The CDR3 is 14 residues long. In DNA form, the CDR3 reads TGTGCCAGCAGTCTAGGGACAGGGAATGAAAAACTGGTTTTT. This gives the protein CASSLGTGNEKLVF.

V usage is TRBV7-8 and J usage is TRBJ2-5; 10 bases map to TRBD2. This CDR3 is 18 amino acids long. V dropped 3 bases and J dropped 0; count of bases not matched to a gene: 10. Looked up from germline, CDR1 is SGHVS and CDR2 is FQNEAQ. Here the CDR3 DNA reads TGTGCCAGCAGCTTGCCCCTAGCGGGAGAGGGGTACCAAGAGACCCAGTACTTC. Its protein product is CASSLPLAGEGYQETQYF. The full variable domain, with the rest looked up from reference TRBV7-8 and TRBJ2-5, is GAGVSQSPRYKVAKRGQDVALRCDPISGHVSLFWYQQALGQGPEFLTYFQNEAQLDKSGLPSDRFFAERPEGSVSTLKIQRTQQEDSAVYLCASSLPLAGEGYQETQYFGPGTRLLVL.

This clonotype was counted at least ten times. The V and J genes are TRBV5-1 and TRBJ1-4; D is undetermined. Trimming removed 0 bases at V and 0 bases at J, with 12 bases between. Germline V lookup: CDR1 SGHRS, CDR2 YFSETQ. The CDR3 has 17 amino acids. The DNA for the CDR3 is TGCGCCAGCAGCTTGGTCGGGATTGGTGCAACTAATGAAAAACTGTTTTTT. Amino acids: CASSLVGIGATNEKLFF.

This clonotype was seen a handful of times. One end of the junction is discordant with germline, which a read error may explain. The rearrangement joins TRBV4-1 to TRBJ2-2; tentative D call: TRBD2 (6 bases). The CDR3 length is 18 residues. Germline lookup yields CDR1 MGHRA and CDR2 YSYEKL. The CDR3 bases are TGCGTCAGCAGCCACGGTTCTGGGACTGCCGAGGGGACCGGGGAGCTGTTTTTT. It codes for CVSSHGSGTAEGTGELFF.

A word on this clonotype: A read error may explain this, as a much larger clone is one base away. The chain carries TRBV20-1 and TRBJ2-1; TRBD2 matches at 11 bases. The CDR3 is 15 amino acids. J lost 7 bases, V lost 1 base, and 6 bases had no gene match. Germline V gene data show CDR1 as DFQATT and CDR2 as SNEGSKA (reference sequence). The CDR3 nucleotides are TGCAGTGCTAGAGGTCCCACTAGCGGGAGTAATGAGCAGTTCTTC. Its translation is CSARGPTSGSNEQFF.

The chain is built from TRBV5-1 and TRBJ2-7; 9 bases map to TRBD1. Germline CDR1 reads SGHRS; CDR2 reads YFSETQ. V shed 3 bases, J shed 6 bases, and the junction held 7 bases outside the gene matches. The CDR3 runs to 14 residues. The CDR3 protein is CASSSTGGSLEQYF. Here the CDR3 DNA reads TGCGCCAGCAGCTCAACAGGGGGCTCCCTCGAGCAGTACTTC.

At least ten counts were recorded for this clonotype. The chain carries TRBV3-1 and TRBJ2-1, with TRBD2 identical over 10 bases. The germline gives CDR1 LGHDT, CDR2 YNNKEL (reference sequence). V lost 4 bases to trimming and J lost 7 bases; unmatched junction nucleotides: 7. This CDR3 is built from 15 residues. The CDR3 spells CASSLTSGTENEQFF. The CDR3, as DNA: TGTGCCAGCAGCCTAACTAGCGGGACGGAAAATGAGCAGTTCTTC.

As for this clonotype: Since a much larger clone is just one base distant, this may be a read error. The rearrangement joins TRBV27 to TRBJ2-1, with a tentative D call TRBD1 (6 bases). The CDR3 is 14 residues long. The germline V gene has CDR1 MNHEY and CDR2 SMNVEV (reference sequence). For the CDR3, the DNA is TGTGCCAGCAGTTTTAGGGGGAACTACAATGAGCAGGTCTTC. Its translation: CASSFRGNYNEQVF.

This clonotype was counted many times. The rearrangement joins TRBV20-1 to TRBJ1-2; TRBD1 matches 8 bases. The CDR3 loop spans 12 amino acids. In germline, CDR1 is DFQATT, CDR2 SNEGSKA (reference sequence). With 6 bases clipped from V and 8 bases from J, the junction kept 8 bases outside the gene matches. CDR3 coding DNA: TGCAGTGCCCTGGACAGGGCGGGGGGCTACACCTTC. It is translated as CSALDRAGGYTF.

The table lists this clonotype with many counts. This sequence joins TRBV29-1 and TRBJ2-1; possible D gene TRBD1, 5 bases. Deletions cut 3 bases from V and 0 bases from J, with 9 bases between. Germline lookup yields CDR1 SQVTM and CDR2 ANQGSEA. The CDR3 is 14 residues long. The CDR3 sequence is CSVDRQSSYNEQFF. CDR3 in DNA: TGCAGCGTTGACCGACAGAGCTCCTACAATGAGCAGTTCTTC.

Points on this clonotype: A clone one base away is much larger, so this may be a read error. V gene TRBV12-3 or TRBV12-4 combines with J gene TRBJ1-2; the D is unclear. The CDR3 is made up of 13 amino acids. The CDR3: CASSLSTAYDYTF. The CDR3 DNA reads as TGTGCCAGCAGTTTAAGCACGGCCTATGACTACACCTTC.

Many counts were recorded for this clonotype. The rearrangement links TRBV7-2 to TRBJ2-1, with 10 positions matching TRBD2. Germline loops: CDR1 SGHTA, CDR2 FQGNSA. The CDR3 is made up of 16 amino acids. J was trimmed by 4 bases and V by 5 bases; bases with no gene match: 8. Here the CDR3 DNA reads TGTGCCAGCAGCCTGAATAGCGGGAGGCTATACAATGAGCAGTTCTTC. It is translated as CASSLNSGRLYNEQFF.

The chain employs TRBV20-1 and TRBJ1-5, with D tentatively TRBD1 (5 bases). The CDR3 has 11 amino acids. In germline, CDR1 is DFQATT, CDR2 SNEGSKA (reference sequence). V lost 5 bases to trimming and J lost 8 bases, with 10 bases between them. CDR3 amino acids: CSAAGEKPQHF. Written as DNA, the CDR3 is TGCAGTGCTGCGGGGGAGAAGCCCCAGCATTTT.

This clonotype has just a few counts. Relative to the germline gene, one junction end is altered; a read error may explain this. The V call is TRBV28, the J call TRBJ1-5, with D possibly matching TRBD1 (5 bases). The CDR3 runs to 15 residues. CDR1 and CDR2 (germline): MDHEN, SYDVKM. The CDR3 region is CANSRSGTYNQPQHF. CDR3 DNA: TGTGCCAACAGTCGATCGGGGACTTACAATCAGCCCCAGCATTTT.

The chain combines TRBV20-1 with TRBJ1-6, with 8 bases identical to TRBD1. Germline values: CDR1 DFQATT, CDR2 SNEGSKA (reference sequence). Germline trimming cut 3 bases from V and 10 bases from J; bases unmatched to any gene: 11. The CDR3 has 15 residues. The CDR3 DNA sequence: TGCAGTGCTAGCCGCTCTGACAGGGGCGGATCACCCCTCCACTTT. Its protein product is CSASRSDRGGSPLHF.